This T cell receptor (beta chain) is from a study of response to subunit inactivated influenza vaccine. The V gene end was trimmed by 0 bases and the J gene end by 4 bases; junction bases not matched to a gene: 4. Germline V gene lookup returns CDR1 SGHRS and CDR2 YFSETQ. The CDR3 loop spans 15 amino acids. TCRdb reprocessed the RT-PCR reads with MiXCR, giving one entry per CDR3 protein. The sample shows about 570,000 distinct CDR3 sequences, roughly 12% of them seen only once. This clonotype showed up just a few times. The same data also contributed to another study, on T cells expressing NK-cell markers. Per that study: UMIs were included in TCR beta cDNA generated by 5'RACE template switching.

This receptor was obtained from a man aged 45-65 years who received an inactivated influenza vaccine. The chain uses TRBV5-1 and TRBJ2-7, with TRBD2 identical over 10 bases. The sample here was PBMCs from blood, taken on the day of vaccination. The CDR3 sequence: CASSLVASGSYEQYF. In DNA form, the CDR3 reads TGCGCCAGCAGCTTGGTAGCTAGCGGGAGTTACGAGCAGTACTTC.